This T cell receptor beta chain was profiled in a study of T-cell memory formation after mild COVID-19. This clonotype was observed a few times. Each CDR3 protein gets one entry after TCRdb re-called the 5' RACE reads with MiXCR. There are roughly 45,000 distinct CDR3 sequences in the sample; roughly 27% occur only once, and 35% to 50% lies in the top ten. This CDR3 has 13 amino acids. Trimming took off 4 bases at V and 6 bases at J, with 11 bases between the two ends. CDR1 SGHNT and CDR2 YYREEE come from the germline V gene (reference sequence). This receptor was identified in a man between 18 and 35 years old who had mild COVID-19 (a few samples of this study predate the infection). Cell type and time point are not known. The sample was PBMCs or a T cell subset sorted from them (not recorded which). This chain links TRBV5-4 with TRBJ2-1; tentatively, D is TRBD1 or TRBD2 (5 bases each). The CDR3 region is CASSPQGTNEQFF. The CDR3, as DNA: TGTGCCAGCAGCCCGCAAGGGACCAATGAGCAGTTCTTC. Looking up the rest from reference TRBV5-4 and TRBJ2-1 gives the full variable domain: ETGVTQSPTHLIKTRGQQVTLRCSSQSGHNTVSWYQQALGQGPQFIFQYYREEENGRGNFPPRFSGLQFPNYSSELNVNALELDDSALYLCASSPQGTNEQFFGPGTRLTVL.